The rows below give T cell receptor beta chains drawn from one sample of a study of T cells after yellow fever vaccination. Each CDR3 protein gets one entry after TCRdb re-called the 5' RACE reads with MiXCR. The sample gives around 200,000 distinct CDR3 sequences, approximately 11% of which show up once; 35% to 45% is in the top ten. Sequenced here: CD8+ T cells sorted from PBMCs, sampled 15 days after the yellow fever booster vaccination. All receptors derive from a man between 18 and 35 years old who received the YFV17D yellow fever vaccine. The conserved cysteine and the conserved F or W are not part of the CDR3 here.

>TRBJ2-5|TRBV7-9
ASKPALVEETQY
>TRBJ2-1|TRBV24-1
ATSDSEWASGDDEQF
>TRBJ2-3|TRBV29-1
SVVRRGTDTQY
>TRBJ1-2|TRBV19
ASKTGARDYGYT
>TRBJ2-3|TRBV9
ASSYELAGGLGTDTQY
>TRBJ2-6|TRBV7-3
ASSPIRQRQSGANVLT
>TRBJ2-2|TRBV14
ASSDQSSNTGELF
>TRBJ1-1|TRBV7-9
ASSLTGWGTEAF
>TRBJ2-7|TRBV5-6
ASSLGQGISEQY
>TRBJ1-6|TRBV28
ASSLGQTGSPLH